This TCR beta chain is drawn from a study of T cell changes during pregnancy in multiple sclerosis. The assay was immunoSEQ multiplex PCR, and TCRdb's table has in-frame clones only and misses some. The sample carries about 67,000 clones, about nine tenths recorded once. This CDR3 spans 17 amino acids. Deletions cut 2 bases from V and 2 bases from J, with 19 bases between. Germline CDR1 MNHGY, CDR2 SAAAGT. The material was peripheral blood, obtained in the third trimester of pregnancy. The receptor comes from a female donor with multiple sclerosis, enrolled in a pregnancy study. The V gene is TRBV6-8, the J gene TRBJ2-7, with D maybe TRBD1 (6 bases). The CDR3 loop reads CASSYPPVGTNPYEQYF. The CDR3, as DNA: TGTGCCAGCAGTTACCCCCCTGTCGGGACAAACCCCTACGAGCAGTACTTC.